This T cell receptor (beta chain) was retrieved from a study of TIL therapy for anti-PD-1-resistant metastatic lung cancer. Study as a whole: Median patient age was 54, ranging about 38-80 years. Half of patients were current or former smokers. Study findings and constraints: Patients were highly selected, enriched for treatment-naive, never-smoker and oncogene-addicted cases.

The immunoSEQ assay was v3. Method: immunoSEQ multiplex PCR; TCRdb's copy keeps in-frame clones and lacks some. The profile shows 25,000 to 30,000 clones, approximately 63% of them singletons. The CDR3 is 17 amino acids. CDR1 is GTSNPN and CDR2 is SVGIG in the germline V gene (reference sequence). Notes on this clone: No antigen is known for it. Germline is not matched at one junction end, which may reflect a read error.

Time point reported: pre-treatment sample, taken before nivolumab and TIL therapy. Pleural nodules or supraclavicular lymph nodes made up most of the excised metastases sampled. Tumors were harvested before any PD-1/PD-L1 blockade. Specimen: tumor tissue, collected at baseline. V and J are TRBV30 and TRBJ2-1; maybe TRBD2 (5 bases). The sequence was collected from a woman aged 25-80 years with non-small cell lung cancer. This CDR3 reads CAWSPLILIEGRNRLLF. DNA for the CDR3: TGTGCCTGGAGTCCCCTCATCTTAATTGAGGGAAGGAACCGACTGCTCTTC.